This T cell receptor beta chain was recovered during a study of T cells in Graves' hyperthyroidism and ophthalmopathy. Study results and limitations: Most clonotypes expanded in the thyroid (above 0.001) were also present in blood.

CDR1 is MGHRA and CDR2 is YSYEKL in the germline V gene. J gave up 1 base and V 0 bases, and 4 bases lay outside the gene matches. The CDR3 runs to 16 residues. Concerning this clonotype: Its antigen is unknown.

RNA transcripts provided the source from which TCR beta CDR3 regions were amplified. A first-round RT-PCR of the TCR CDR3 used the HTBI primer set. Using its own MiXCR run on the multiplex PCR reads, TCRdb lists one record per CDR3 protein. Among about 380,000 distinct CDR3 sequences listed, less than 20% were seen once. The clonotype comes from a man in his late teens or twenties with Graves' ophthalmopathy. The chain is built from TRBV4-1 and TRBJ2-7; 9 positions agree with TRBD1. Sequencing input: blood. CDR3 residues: CASSQDRGTGSYEQYF. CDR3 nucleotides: TGCGCCAGCAGCCAAGATCGGGGGACAGGGTCCTACGAGCAGTACTTC.